A selection of T cell receptor beta chains follows, all from one sample in a study of OX40 agonist ivuxolimab in advanced cancers. Sequencing used immunoSEQ multiplex PCR; TCRdb keeps in-frame clones, though not all of them. The repertoire has around 100,000 clones, under 95% of them found once; the top ten carry 0.5% to 0.65%. Sequencing used CD4+ or CD8+ T cells sorted from blood, obtained in a trial of the OX40 agonist ivuxolimab. The receptors stem from an adult with an advanced solid tumor such as melanoma, head and neck, liver or kidney cancer. Both conserved end residues are part of each CDR3. Each record gives: D gene, V gene, J gene, clone size, CDR3 DNA, CDR3 protein. The D gene is left open where the match is weak. A clone size is listed for some rows: how often the clone was seen (once, few, many), or a class if it is expanded.

D gene: .; V gene: TRBV7-3; J gene: TRBJ2-7; clone size: few; CDR3 DNA: TGTGCCAGCAGCTTAAAACCCTCCCAGGCACAAGACTACGAGGAGCAGTACTTC; CDR3 protein: CASSLKPSQAQDYEEQYF
D gene: .; V gene: TRBV19; J gene: TRBJ2-4; clone size: .; CDR3 DNA: TGTGCCAGTAAGGAGACAGGGAGGAAAAACATTCAGTACTTC; CDR3 protein: CASKETGRKNIQYF
D gene: .; V gene: TRBV7-2; J gene: TRBJ2-5; clone size: .; CDR3 DNA: TGTGCCAGCAGCTTTTCGGTCAAGACCCAGTACTTC; CDR3 protein: CASSFSVKTQYF
D gene: .; V gene: TRBV25-1; J gene: TRBJ1-1; clone size: .; CDR3 DNA: TGTGCCAGCAGTGACGGAGGGGGGGAAGCTTTCTTT; CDR3 protein: CASSDGGGEAFF
D gene: .; V gene: TRBV12-5; J gene: TRBJ1-5; clone size: .; CDR3 DNA: TGTGCTAGTGCTCAGACCAACGAGGGCAATCAGCCCCAGCATTTT; CDR3 protein: CASAQTNEGNQPQHF
D gene: TRBD2; V gene: TRBV28; J gene: TRBJ2-7; clone size: .; CDR3 DNA: TGTGCCAGCAGTTTGACCCGGACTAGCGGGAGGGCCGACGAGCAGTACTTC; CDR3 protein: CASSLTRTSGRADEQYF
D gene: TRBD2; V gene: TRBV5-1; J gene: TRBJ2-7; clone size: .; CDR3 DNA: TGCGCCAGCAGCAAAGGGACTAGCGGAGACTACGAGCAGTACTTC; CDR3 protein: CASSKGTSGDYEQYF
D gene: TRBD2; V gene: TRBV5-1; J gene: TRBJ2-7; clone size: .; CDR3 DNA: TGCGCCAGCAGCTCCGAAGCGGGAGCGGCCTACGAGCAGTACTTC; CDR3 protein: CASSSEAGAAYEQYF
D gene: .; V gene: TRBV20-1; J gene: TRBJ2-5; clone size: .; CDR3 DNA: TGCAGTGCAAGAGAAGGGGAGACCCAGTACTTC; CDR3 protein: CSAREGETQYF
D gene: .; V gene: TRBV9; J gene: TRBJ1-1; clone size: .; CDR3 DNA: TGTGCCAGCAGCGTAGTCTCACAACCCACTGAAGCTTTCTTT; CDR3 protein: CASSVVSQPTEAFF
D gene: .; V gene: TRBV5-5; J gene: TRBJ2-1; clone size: .; CDR3 DNA: TGTGCCAGCAGCTTTAGTTGGGAACGAGGGTACAATGAGCAGTTCTTC; CDR3 protein: CASSFSWERGYNEQFF
D gene: .; V gene: TRBV27; J gene: TRBJ2-7; clone size: .; CDR3 DNA: TGTGCCAGCAGGACAACCGGGGCCGTGCAGTACTTC; CDR3 protein: CASRTTGAVQYF
D gene: .; V gene: TRBV7-9; J gene: TRBJ1-1; clone size: .; CDR3 DNA: TGTGCCAGCAGCTTGATCGGGGGAACTGAAGCTTTCTTT; CDR3 protein: CASSLIGGTEAFF
D gene: TRBD1; V gene: TRBV18; J gene: TRBJ1-5; clone size: once; CDR3 DNA: TGTGCCAGCTCACCAGGGACAGATCAGCCCCAGCATTTT; CDR3 protein: CASSPGTDQPQHF
D gene: .; V gene: TRBV28; J gene: TRBJ2-7; clone size: .; CDR3 DNA: TGTGCCAGCAGTTTAAGATTAAACTACGAGCAGTACTTC; CDR3 protein: CASSLRLNYEQYF
D gene: .; V gene: TRBV9; J gene: TRBJ2-3; clone size: once; CDR3 DNA: TGTGCCAGCAGCGGGCGGAGGACCGGCCGCACAGATACGCAGTATTTT; CDR3 protein: CASSGRRTGRTDTQYF
D gene: TRBD2; V gene: TRBV7-2; J gene: TRBJ2-1; clone size: .; CDR3 DNA: TGTGCCAGCAGCCCACCTGGACTAGCGGTCATTAATGAGCAGTTCTTC; CDR3 protein: CASSPPGLAVINEQFF
D gene: TRBD1; V gene: TRBV19; J gene: TRBJ2-7; clone size: .; CDR3 DNA: TGTGCCAGTAGTAAAAGACAGGGGGGATCCTACGAGCAGTACTTC; CDR3 protein: CASSKRQGGSYEQYF
D gene: .; V gene: TRBV9; J gene: TRBJ2-5; clone size: .; CDR3 DNA: TGTGCCAGCAGCGTACAGGGCGGGGAAGAGACCCAGTACTTC; CDR3 protein: CASSVQGGEETQYF
D gene: TRBD2; V gene: TRBV18; J gene: TRBJ2-7; clone size: .; CDR3 DNA: TGTGCCAGCTCACCACGACTAGCCGGGGAGCAGTACTTC; CDR3 protein: CASSPRLAGEQYF
D gene: .; V gene: TRBV7-8; J gene: TRBJ2-7; clone size: .; CDR3 DNA: TGTGCCAGCAGCTTATGGGAGATCGGCTCCTACGAGCAGTACTTC; CDR3 protein: CASSLWEIGSYEQYF
D gene: .; V gene: TRBV5-6; J gene: TRBJ2-7; clone size: .; CDR3 DNA: TGTGCCAGCAGCTTGGTTCCCTCCGACGAGCAGTACTTC; CDR3 protein: CASSLVPSDEQYF
D gene: TRBD1; V gene: TRBV14; J gene: TRBJ2-1; clone size: .; CDR3 DNA: TGTGCCAGCAGCCAAGATTTTGGGGGACAGGGGTTAAGGATCTACTCCTACAATGAGCAGTTCTTC; CDR3 protein: CASSQDFGGQGLRIYSYNEQFF
D gene: TRBD1; V gene: TRBV28; J gene: TRBJ2-4; clone size: .; CDR3 DNA: TGTGCCAGCAGTTTATTGGGGACAGGCGCCAAAAACATTCAGTACTTC; CDR3 protein: CASSLLGTGAKNIQYF
D gene: TRBD1; V gene: TRBV4-2; J gene: TRBJ2-7; clone size: .; CDR3 DNA: TGTGCCAGCAGCCTGGGGACAGGGACCTACGAGCAGTACTTC; CDR3 protein: CASSLGTGTYEQYF
D gene: .; V gene: TRBV4-2; J gene: TRBJ2-3; clone size: .; CDR3 DNA: TGTGCCAGCAGCCCCGACCTACAGCCTACCCCACAGTATTTT; CDR3 protein: CASSPDLQPTPQYF
D gene: .; V gene: TRBV7-9; J gene: TRBJ1-1; clone size: .; CDR3 DNA: TGTGCCAGCAGCTTGGGTAGGGATTACACTGAAGCTTTCTTT; CDR3 protein: CASSLGRDYTEAFF
D gene: TRBD1; V gene: TRBV2; J gene: TRBJ1-4; clone size: .; CDR3 DNA: TGTGCCAGCAGTCTAACAGGGGGCGAGAATGAAAAACTGTTTTTT; CDR3 protein: CASSLTGGENEKLFF
D gene: .; V gene: TRBV14; J gene: TRBJ2-1; clone size: .; CDR3 DNA: TGTGCCAGCAGCCAAGATATGGGTGGCTACTCCTACAATGAGCAGTTCTTC; CDR3 protein: CASSQDMGGYSYNEQFF
D gene: TRBD2; V gene: TRBV19; J gene: TRBJ2-1; clone size: .; CDR3 DNA: TGTGCCAGTAGTAGTAGCGGTAGCGGGAGGAGCAATGAGCAGTTCTTC; CDR3 protein: CASSSSGSGRSNEQFF
D gene: .; V gene: TRBV29-1; J gene: TRBJ2-3; clone size: .; CDR3 DNA: TGCAGCGTTGAAGATCTCGGGACCCCCTTCGAGGATACGCAGTATTTT; CDR3 protein: CSVEDLGTPFEDTQYF
D gene: TRBD1; V gene: TRBV5-1; J gene: TRBJ2-7; clone size: .; CDR3 DNA: TGCGCCAGCAGCTTGTCGACAGGGCTCTACGAGCAGTACTTC; CDR3 protein: CASSLSTGLYEQYF
D gene: TRBD2; V gene: TRBV11-3; J gene: TRBJ2-1; clone size: .; CDR3 DNA: TGTGCCAGCAGCTTAGATCGTACTAGCGGTATAGCCTACAATGAGCAGTTCTTC; CDR3 protein: CASSLDRTSGIAYNEQFF
D gene: .; V gene: TRBV7-2; J gene: TRBJ2-7; clone size: few; CDR3 DNA: TGTGCCAGCAGCTTAACGAGTTCGTACTACGAGCAGTACTTC; CDR3 protein: CASSLTSSYYEQYF
D gene: TRBD2; V gene: TRBV2; J gene: TRBJ2-2; clone size: .; CDR3 DNA: TGTGCCAGCAAGACTAGCGGGGCAAACACCGGGGAGCTGTTTTTT; CDR3 protein: CASKTSGANTGELFF
D gene: .; V gene: TRBV25-1; J gene: TRBJ2-1; clone size: .; CDR3 DNA: TGTGCCAGCAGTGGAACCAGGGTCAGGGCCTCTGAGCAGTTCTTC; CDR3 protein: CASSGTRVRASEQFF
D gene: TRBD2; V gene: TRBV28; J gene: TRBJ2-1; clone size: .; CDR3 DNA: TGTGCCAGCAGTCCGGGGACTAGCGGGAGGTTCCGGAAGTTCTTC; CDR3 protein: CASSPGTSGRFRKFF
D gene: .; V gene: TRBV5-1; J gene: TRBJ2-5; clone size: .; CDR3 DNA: TGCGCCAGCAGCTTGAGTTACCCTAAGGGCCTTGACTTC; CDR3 protein: CASSLSYPKGLDF
D gene: TRBD2; V gene: TRBV28; J gene: TRBJ2-7; clone size: .; CDR3 DNA: TGTGCCAGCAGAGGAGCGGGAGCAGTGTCATACGAGCAGTACTTC; CDR3 protein: CASRGAGAVSYEQYF
D gene: .; V gene: TRBV28; J gene: TRBJ2-7; clone size: .; CDR3 DNA: TGTGCCAGCAGTTTACTCCCCCGCAGGGCCTCCGGGGCACTCCTGCAGTACTTC; CDR3 protein: CASSLLPRRASGALLQYF
D gene: .; V gene: TRBV10-2; J gene: TRBJ2-1; clone size: .; CDR3 DNA: TGCGCCACCCAAAATAAGGGCTCCTACAATGAGCAGTTCTTC; CDR3 protein: CATQNKGSYNEQFF
D gene: .; V gene: TRBV27; J gene: TRBJ1-2; clone size: once; CDR3 DNA: TGTGCCAGCAGTTTAGATTTCCGCGGCTACACCTTC; CDR3 protein: CASSLDFRGYTF